The present TCR beta chain was sequenced within a study of identifying expanded T cells in peripheral blood. Overall study findings and caveats: Over approximately two and four weeks, about 15 and 18 clones changed, versus 1.2 between replicates.

This CDR3 has 14 amino acids. V was cut by 0 bases and J by 5 bases, with 10 bases left in between. Germline V CDR1 and CDR2: MGHRA, YSYEKL. Assay: immunoSEQ multiplex PCR; the TCRdb copy retains only in-frame clones and omits some. The profile shows around 90,000 clones, about 87% of them singletons. Healthy donors had no documented immune events, such as infections, while sampled. With regard to this clone: Its antigen is currently unknown.

Material: blood. The source is a person aged 18-70 years in good health. The genes are TRBV4-1 and TRBJ1-1; a weak D match, TRBD1 (5 bases). The CDR3 reads CASSQEPGLTEAFF. The CDR3 DNA is TGCGCCAGCAGCCAAGAACCAGGGCTGACTGAAGCTTTCTTT.